What follows describes a single T cell receptor beta chain. The CDR3 is made up of 12 amino acids. V shed 5 bases, J shed 15 bases, and the junction held 7 bases outside the gene matches. Germline V CDR1 and CDR2: PRHDT, FYEKMQ (reference sequence). The sample comes from a study of CD8 T cells in Susac syndrome. Purification of the CD8+ and CD4+ T cells relied on negative isolation, and TEMRA cells underwent FACS enrichment. Reverse transcription of about 0.45 to 1 ug RNA was performed with random hexamers. A single record per CDR3 protein comes from TCRdb applying MiXCR to the immunoSEQ multiplex PCR reads. Among approximately 200,000 distinct CDR3 sequences listed, about 90% were seen once.

The chain carries TRBV13 and TRBJ2-4, with 10 bases identical to TRBD1. This TCR was recovered from a human donor with multiple sclerosis. The material sequenced was CD8+ T cells from PBMCs. In DNA, the CDR3 is TGTGCCAGCAGCCCCGCCGGGACAGGGGTGTACTTC. Residues: CASSPAGTGVYF.